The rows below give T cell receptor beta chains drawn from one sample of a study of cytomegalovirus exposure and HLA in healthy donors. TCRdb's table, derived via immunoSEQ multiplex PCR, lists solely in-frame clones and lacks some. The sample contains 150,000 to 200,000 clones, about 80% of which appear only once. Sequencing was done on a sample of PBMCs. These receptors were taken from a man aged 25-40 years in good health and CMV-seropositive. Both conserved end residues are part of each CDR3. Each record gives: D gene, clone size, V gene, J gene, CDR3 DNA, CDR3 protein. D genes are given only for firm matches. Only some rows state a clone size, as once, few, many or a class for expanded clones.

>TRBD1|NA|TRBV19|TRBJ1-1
TGTGCCAGTAGTATAGGTCTACAGGGGGACACTGAAGCTTTCTTT
CASSIGLQGDTEAFF
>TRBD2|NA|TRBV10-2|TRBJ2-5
TGCGCCAGCAGTGAGAGCGGGGCGCAAGAGACCCAGTACTTC
CASSESGAQETQYF
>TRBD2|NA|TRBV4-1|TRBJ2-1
TGCGCCAGCAGTCAAACCCTACTAGCGGGAGCGAATGAGCAGTTCTTC
CASSQTLLAGANEQFF
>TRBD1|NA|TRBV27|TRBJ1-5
TGTGCCAGCAGTTCATACATTACCGGGACAGGGGGCGGCCAGCCCCAGCATTTT
CASSSYITGTGGGQPQHF
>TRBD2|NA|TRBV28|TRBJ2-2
TGTGCCAGCAGCCACAAGAAGTGGGGACTAGCGGACTTCAGGAACACCGGGGAGCTGTTTTTT
CASSHKKWGLADFRNTGELFF
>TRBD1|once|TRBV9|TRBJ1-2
TGTGCCAGCAGCGCCACGTCCGGTACAGGGGGCGGGGGAGACTATGGCTACACCTTC
CASSATSGTGGGGDYGYTF
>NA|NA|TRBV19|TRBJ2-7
TGTGCCAGTAGTGGGGGCATCGAGAACGAGCAGTACTTC
CASSGGIENEQYF
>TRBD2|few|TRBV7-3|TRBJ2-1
TGTGCCAGCAGCTTAGTCGCGGGGGGGACCAATGAGCAGTTCTTC
CASSLVAGGTNEQFF
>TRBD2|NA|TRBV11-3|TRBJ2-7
TGTGCCAGCAGCCCTACTAGCGGGAGTTACGAGCAGTACTTC
CASSPTSGSYEQYF
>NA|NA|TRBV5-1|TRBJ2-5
TGCGCCAGCAGCTTGGGGCTAGCTCAAGAGACCCAGTACTTC
CASSLGLAQETQYF
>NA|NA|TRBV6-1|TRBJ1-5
TGTGCCAGCAGTGAACCGCGTCAGCCCCAGCATTTT
CASSEPRQPQHF
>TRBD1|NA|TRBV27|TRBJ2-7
TGTGCCAGCAGTACAGGGGGCGGGGTCTACGAGCAGTACTTC
CASSTGGGVYEQYF
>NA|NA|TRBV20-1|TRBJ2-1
TGCAGTGCAACTAGAAATGAGCAGTTCTTC
CSATRNEQFF
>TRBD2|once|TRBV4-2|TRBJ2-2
TGTGCCAGCAGCCAGGATGAACCCGGGACTACTAACACCGGGGAGCTGTTTTTT
CASSQDEPGTTNTGELFF
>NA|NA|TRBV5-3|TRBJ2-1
TGTGCCAGAAGCTCCCTGAAGGGGGTCGAGGCTTACAATGAGCAGTTCTTC
CARSSLKGVEAYNEQFF